These 30 T cell receptor beta chains share one sample of origin, sequenced in a study of long-term antiretroviral therapy in people with HIV. Samples were assayed with immunoSEQ v3.0 at survey level. Sequencing was performed with immunoSEQ multiplex PCR; in TCRdb, only in-frame clones are kept and a portion is missing. The table has approximately 33,000 clones, roughly 88% seen once. This specimen consisted of unsorted PBMCs, obtained 0.8 years before starting antiretroviral therapy. The receptors were gathered from a young man with HIV.

The chain employs TRBV2 and TRBJ1-2; D is ambiguous. The germline V and J ends were trimmed by 6 bases and 5 bases, with 7 bases remaining between them. The CDR3 loop spans 11 amino acids. Germline CDR1 reads SNHLY; CDR2 reads FYNNEI. The CDR3 is CASRDPYGYTF. The CDR3 coding sequence is TGTGCCAGCAGGGACCCTTATGGCTACACCTTC.

The rearrangement links TRBV11-2 to TRBJ1-6; D perhaps matches TRBD1 (6 bases). CDR1 and CDR2 (germline): SGHAT, FQNNGV. The CDR3 extends over 16 amino acids. Trimming shortened V by 3 bases and J by 7 bases, and 16 bases separated the two germline ends. The CDR3 sequence is CASSLGTGFGNSPLHF. Written as DNA, the CDR3 is TGTGCCAGCAGCTTGGGTACAGGGTTTGGAAATTCACCCCTCCACTTT. The whole variable domain, remainder taken from reference TRBV11-2 and TRBJ1-6, is EAGVAQSPRYKIIEKRQSVAFWCNPISGHATLYWYQQILGQGPKLLIQFQNNGVVDDSQLPKDRFSAERLKGVDSTLKIQPAKLEDSAVYLCASSLGTGFGNSPLHFGNGTRLTVT.

This sequence joins TRBV4-2 and TRBJ1-4; D is ambiguous. V shed 0 bases and J shed 8 bases, with 10 bases lying between them. Germline lookup yields CDR1 LGHNA and CDR2 YNFKEQ. This CDR3 is built from 14 residues. The DNA of the CDR3 is TGTGCCAGCAGCCAAGAAAAAGTCGGAGAAAAACTGTTTTTT. Residues: CASSQEKVGEKLFF.

This rearrangement joins TRBV2 to TRBJ1-1; the D is unclear. The CDR3 is 15 residues long. V was cut by 1 base and J by 10 bases, with 19 bases left in between. Per germline, CDR1 SNHLY and CDR2 FYNNEI. In nucleotides, the CDR3 is TGTGCCAGCAGTGAAGGAGCCGCTGCGGTTGTTGGAGCTTTCTTT. Its translation is CASSEGAAAVVGAFF.

This chain uses TRBV6-1 with TRBJ2-3, with TRBD2 matching over 7 bases. CDR1 MNHNS and CDR2 SASEGT come from the germline V gene. This CDR3 region has 14 residues. Unmatched junction bases numbered 13, after V lost 10 bases and J lost 6 bases. DNA of the CDR3: TGTGCCATCCAGTCTAGCGGACTCACGGATACGCAGTATTTT. This codes for CAIQSSGLTDTQYF.

The rearrangement joins TRBV2 to TRBJ1-2; maybe TRBD1 (6 bases). This CDR3 spans 13 amino acids. The V gene's germline CDR1 is SNHLY and CDR2 FYNNEI. V was cut by 6 bases and J by 7 bases, with 15 bases left in between. The CDR3 loop reads CASRGGVGSGYTF. CDR3 DNA sequence: TGTGCCAGCAGGGGGGGCGTTGGGTCTGGCTACACCTTC.

This chain joins TRBV19 and TRBJ2-3; perhaps TRBD1 as D (6 bases). The ends were cut back, 1 base at V and 3 bases at J, with 11 bases in the middle. The CDR3 has 15 amino acids. CDR1 and CDR2 (germline): LNHDA, SQIVND (reference sequence). The CDR3 DNA is TGTGCCAGTAGTATAGGACCCCAGGGGACAGATACGCAGTATTTT. Its protein product is CASSIGPQGTDTQYF.

This rearrangement joins TRBV18 to TRBJ1-2; 10 bases are shared with TRBD1. The CDR3 covers 19 residues. Germline V gene lookup returns CDR1 KGHSH and CDR2 LQKENI. V lost 4 bases and J lost 0; bases outside the gene matches: 14. In DNA form, the CDR3 reads TGTGCCAGCTCACGCAGGACCCGGGACAGGGGAAGACCTAACTATGGCTACACCTTC. Encoded protein: CASSRRTRDRGRPNYGYTF.

V is TRBV5-4 and J is TRBJ2-7; no clear D gene. V lost 1 base, J lost 3 bases, and 5 bases lay in between. Germline V CDR1 and CDR2: SGHNT, YYREEE (reference sequence). The CDR3 covers 12 residues. The CDR3 nucleotides read TGTGCCAGCAGCTTGATGGGCTACGAGCAGTACTTC. Translated: CASSLMGYEQYF.

The CDR3 protein is CASSRGREPRGYTF. As DNA, the CDR3 is TGTGCCAGCAGCCGTGGTAGGGAACCCCGGGGCTACACCTTC. This chain connects TRBV5-6 to TRBJ1-2, with D unresolved. Germline values: CDR1 SGHDT, CDR2 YYEEEE. The CDR3 covers 14 residues. The ends were cut back, 4 bases at V and 8 bases at J, with 18 bases in the middle.

The chain uses TRBV6-6 and TRBJ1-5; D possibly corresponds to TRBD1 (5 bases). The germline V gene encodes CDR1 MNHNY and CDR2 SVGAGI (reference sequence). The V end lost 8 bases, the J end lost 0 bases, and 11 bases lay between the germline ends. The CDR3 has 14 amino acids. DNA for the CDR3: TGTGCCAGCCTTCGGGGGGATAGCAATCAGCCCCAGCATTTT. Encoded protein: CASLRGDSNQPQHF.

This chain links TRBV4-1 with TRBJ2-1, with D perhaps matching TRBD2 (6 bases). The germline V and J ends were trimmed by 0 bases and 8 bases, with 14 bases remaining between them. The germline V gene encodes CDR1 MGHRA and CDR2 YSYEKL. The CDR3 runs to 15 residues. The CDR3 DNA reads as TGCGCCAGCAGCCAAGAAACCCTAGGGGAGGATGAGCAGTTCTTC. Translation: CASSQETLGEDEQFF.

V gene TRBV7-9 combines with J gene TRBJ2-7; D gene ambiguous. The germline V gene encodes CDR1 SEHNR and CDR2 FQNEAQ (reference sequence). This CDR3 is 12 amino acids long. The germline V and J ends were trimmed by 1 base and 6 bases, with 7 bases remaining between them. CDR3 amino acids: CASSLVGFEQYF. As DNA, the CDR3 is TGTGCCAGCAGCTTAGTGGGGTTCGAGCAGTACTTC.

This clone has a single count. The chain is built from TRBV6-6 and TRBJ1-2; unclear D gene. The CDR3 covers 13 residues. Per germline, CDR1 MNHNY and CDR2 SVGAGI (reference sequence). V lost 6 bases to trimming and J lost 8 bases, with 16 bases between them. The CDR3 region has the DNA TGTGCCAGCAGCCACACAGTCTCGGGAGGCTACACCTTC. Its protein is CASSHTVSGGYTF.

This clone was seen only once. The chain uses TRBV5-8 and TRBJ2-7; D uncertain. Per the germline V gene, CDR1 is SGHTS and CDR2 is YDEGEE. The CDR3 covers 12 residues. V dropped 1 base and J dropped 6 bases, with 8 bases sitting between them. For the CDR3, the DNA is TGTGCCAGCAGCTTGAATTCACTCGAGCAGTACTTC. Amino acids: CASSLNSLEQYF.

The genes are TRBV19 and TRBJ2-3, with no clear D. Between the trimmed V and J ends, which lost 3 bases and 7 bases, there was a span of 5 bases. The V gene's germline CDR1 is LNHDA and CDR2 SQIVND (reference sequence). The CDR3 contains 11 residues. The CDR3 loop is CASSIEYTQYF. CDR3 in DNA: TGTGCCAGTAGTATTGAATATACGCAGTATTTT. Variable domain in full (rest from reference TRBV19 and TRBJ2-3): DGGITQSPKYLFRKEGQNVTLSCEQNLNHDAMYWYRQDPGQGLRLIYYSQIVNDFQKGDIAEGYSVSREKKESFPLTVTSAQKNPTAFYLCASSIEYTQYFGPGTRLTVL.

CDR3: CASSHGTERNEQFF. The CDR3 nucleotides read TGCGCCAGCAGCCACGGGACTGAACGAAATGAGCAGTTCTTC. The chain is built from TRBV5-1 and TRBJ2-1, with D tentatively TRBD2 (6 bases). Germline loops: CDR1 SGHRS, CDR2 YFSETQ. V lost 4 bases and J 7 bases, leaving 15 bases between the germline ends. The CDR3 is 14 residues long.

V and J are TRBV7-2 and TRBJ2-7; D is unclear. The V gene's germline CDR1 is SGHTA and CDR2 FQGNSA. The V end lost 4 bases, the J end lost 0 bases, and 4 bases lay between the germline ends. There are 12 residues in the CDR3. The DNA of the CDR3 is TGTGCCAGCAGCTGGGCCTCCTACGAGCAGTACTTC. This codes for CASSWASYEQYF.

The chain uses TRBV4-1 and TRBJ1-2; tentatively, D is TRBD1 (6 bases). The CDR3 runs 13 residues. CDR1 is MGHRA, CDR2 YSYEKL, per germline. V was cut by 4 bases and J by 11 bases, with 17 bases left in between. The CDR3 DNA reads as TGCGCCAGCAGCCCACCAGGGACAAGTGGGTACACCTTC. Residues: CASSPPGTSGYTF.

J is TRBJ1-2 and V is TRBV6-1; D unclear. Germline V CDR1 and CDR2: MNHNS, SASEGT. CDR3 length: 13 residues. Trimming removed 1 base from V and 2 bases from J, with 5 bases in between. The CDR3 DNA is TGTGCCAGCAGTGAAGAGAGGAACTATGGCTACACCTTC. This gives the protein CASSEERNYGYTF.

Only a few counts were recorded for this clone. The gene calls are TRBV4-3 and TRBJ1-1, with 8 bases identical to TRBD1. The V segment lost 0 bases and the J segment 5 bases; nucleotides outside the gene matches: 14. This CDR3 is 18 amino acids long. Per the germline V gene, CDR1 is LGHNA and CDR2 is YSLEER. This CDR3 reads CASSQEAATGVGRTEAFF. For the CDR3, the DNA is TGCGCCAGCAGCCAAGAGGCGGCGACAGGGGTCGGTCGGACTGAAGCTTTCTTT.

The rearrangement uses TRBV5-6 and TRBJ2-1; D might be TRBD1 (7 bases). The germline V gene has CDR1 SGHDT and CDR2 YYEEEE. Trimming took 5 bases from V and 9 from J, leaving 24 bases between them. The CDR3 spans 16 residues. CDR3 in amino acids: CASSRGGGAVPREQFF. CDR3 in DNA: TGTGCCAGCAGTCGAGGGGGCGGGGCGGTGCCCCGTGAGCAGTTCTTC. The full variable domain, its missing parts supplied by reference TRBV5-6 and TRBJ2-1, is DAGVTQSPTHLIKTRGQQVTLRCSPKSGHDTVSWYQQALGQGPQFIFQYYEEEERQRGNFPDRFSGHQFPNYSSELNVNALLLGDSALYLCASSRGGGAVPREQFFGPGTRLTVL.

There are a few counts of this clone. The rearrangement joins TRBV2 to TRBJ1-2; the D is unclear. The CDR3 covers 12 residues. Germline CDR1 is SNHLY and CDR2 is FYNNEI. The germline V and J ends were trimmed by 3 bases and 7 bases, with 9 bases remaining between them. CDR3 residues: CASSEVRVGYTF. In DNA form, the CDR3 reads TGTGCCAGCAGTGAGGTGAGGGTTGGCTACACCTTC.

CDR3 DNA: TGTGCCAGCAGTGAAGGTGGGGGGGCCTACAATGAGCAGTTCTTC. Its protein product is CASSEGGGAYNEQFF. The V and J genes are TRBV25-1 and TRBJ2-1; TRBD2 matches at 7 bases. V shed 2 bases and J 2 bases; nucleotides not matched to a gene: 3. CDR3 length: 15 residues. CDR1 MGHDK and CDR2 SYGVNS come from the germline V gene. The whole variable domain, remainder taken from reference TRBV25-1 and TRBJ2-1, is EADIYQTPRYLVIGTGKKITLECSQTMGHDKMYWYQQDPGMELHLIHYSYGVNSTEKGDLSSESTVSRIRTEHFPLTLESARPSHTSQYLCASSEGGGAYNEQFFGPGTRLTVL.

The chain uses TRBV7-2 and TRBJ2-1; 12 positions agree with TRBD2. The germline CDR1 and CDR2 sequences are SGHTA and FQGNSA. The V and J ends lost 4 bases and 1 base, in that order; junction bases with no gene match: 8. The CDR3 has 18 amino acids. The CDR3 sequence: CASSSLAGGLGSYNEQFF. The CDR3, as DNA: TGTGCCAGCAGCTCCCTAGCGGGGGGGCTCGGTTCCTACAATGAGCAGTTCTTC.

This rearrangement joins TRBV28 to TRBJ2-1; D is unresolved. The germline V gene has CDR1 MDHEN and CDR2 SYDVKM. The V end was cut by 3 bases, the J end by 8 bases, with 5 bases between. The CDR3 consists of 11 residues. The CDR3 is CASSFQHEQFF. CDR3 DNA sequence: TGTGCCAGCAGTTTTCAGCATGAGCAGTTCTTC. The variable domain in full, completed from reference TRBV28 and TRBJ2-1, reads DVKVTQSSRYLVKRTGEKVFLECVQDMDHENMFWYRQDPGLGLRLIYFSYDVKMKEKGDIPEGYSVSREKKERFSLILESASTNQTSMYLCASSFQHEQFFGPGTRLTVL.

This chain connects TRBV6-1 to TRBJ2-2; D gene ambiguous. With 8 bases removed from V and 1 base from J, the gap between germline ends came to 14 bases. This CDR3 contains 15 residues. Germline CDR1 and CDR2: MNHNS and SASEGT. CDR3 in DNA: TGTGCCAGCTGCTATAAGACGCAGAACACCGGGGAGCTGTTTTTT. It is translated as CASCYKTQNTGELFF.

The genes are TRBV7-9 and TRBJ2-7; no definite D call. Germline-derived CDR1 and CDR2 are SEHNR and FQNEAQ (reference sequence). The CDR3 contains 15 residues. V gave up 2 bases and J gave up 0 bases, with 11 bases separating them. Written as DNA, the CDR3 is TGTGCCAGCAGCTTAAGTTCAGGCCTCTCCTACGAGCAGTACTTC. The encoded protein is CASSLSSGLSYEQYF. The whole variable domain, remainder taken from reference TRBV7-9 and TRBJ2-7, is DTGVSQNPRHKITKRGQNVTFRCDPISEHNRLYWYRQTLGQGPEFLTYFQNEAQLEKSRLLSDRFSAERPKGSFSTLEIQRTEQGDSAMYLCASSLSSGLSYEQYFGPGTRLTVT.

This clone showed up just once. The rearrangement joins TRBV9 to TRBJ1-2; 8 bases are shared with TRBD1. After removal of 2 bases from V and 7 bases from J, the junction contained 10 bases not matched to a gene. Per the germline V gene, CDR1 is SGDLS and CDR2 is YYNGEE. This CDR3 is 15 amino acids long. The CDR3 bases are TGTGCCAGCAGCGTGACTGACAGGGGATTTGGTGGCTACACCTTC. Residues: CASSVTDRGFGGYTF.

This clone was seen only once. The chain links TRBV5-4 to TRBJ2-5; TRBD1 might be the D (5 bases). Between the trimmed V and J ends, which lost 6 bases and 4 bases, there was a span of 16 bases. The CDR3 length is 14 residues. Germline-derived CDR1 and CDR2 are SGHNT and YYREEE (reference sequence). Here the CDR3 reads CASKAKGRLETQYF. The CDR3 DNA sequence: TGTGCCAGCAAAGCAAAGGGGCGCTTAGAGACCCAGTACTTC.